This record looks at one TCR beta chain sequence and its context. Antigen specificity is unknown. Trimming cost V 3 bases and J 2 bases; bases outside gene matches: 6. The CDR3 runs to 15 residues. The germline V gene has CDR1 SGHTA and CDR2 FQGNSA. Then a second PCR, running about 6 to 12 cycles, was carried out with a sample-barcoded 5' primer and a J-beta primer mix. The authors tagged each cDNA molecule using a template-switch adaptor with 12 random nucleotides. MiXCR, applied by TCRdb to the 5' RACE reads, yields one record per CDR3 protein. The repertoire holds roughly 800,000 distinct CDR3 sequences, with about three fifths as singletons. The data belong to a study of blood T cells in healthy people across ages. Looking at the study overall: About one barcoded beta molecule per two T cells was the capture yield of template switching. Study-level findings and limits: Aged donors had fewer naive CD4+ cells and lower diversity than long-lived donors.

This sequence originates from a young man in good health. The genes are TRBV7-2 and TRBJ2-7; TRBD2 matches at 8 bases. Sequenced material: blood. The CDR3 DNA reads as TGTGCCAGCAGCTTGGAGCGGGGGATCCCCTACGAGCAGTACTTC. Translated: CASSLERGIPYEQYF.